These T cell receptor beta chains were read from a single sample in a study of blood T cell repertoires in COVID-19. The protocol was immunoSEQ multiplex PCR, while the TCRdb copy is restricted to in-frame clones and leaves out a portion. The sample lists some 150,000 clones, around 86% occurring once. Sequencing was performed on peripheral blood. These TCRs come from a woman in her fifties or sixties with active or convalescent COVID-19. Both conserved end residues are part of each CDR3. The D gene is left open where the match is weak. A clone size is listed for some rows: how often the clone was seen (once, few, many), or a class if it is expanded.

>TRBD2|TRBJ2-6|-|TRBV5-4
CASTTTRSSGNLAANVLTF
TGTGCCAGCACTACCACTCGGTCTAGCGGGAATCTTGCGGCCAACGTCCTGACTTTC
>TRBD1|TRBJ1-1|-|TRBV12-3/TRBV12-4
CASTMGQGTEAFF
TGTGCCAGCACCATGGGACAGGGGACTGAAGCTTTCTTT
>-|TRBJ1-1|-|TRBV28
CASSTQGWGTEAFF
TGTGCCAGCAGTACCCAGGGATGGGGTACTGAAGCTTTCTTT
>-|TRBJ1-2|-|TRBV19
CASSFLRGYGYTF
TGTGCCAGTAGTTTCCTAAGGGGTTATGGCTACACCTTC
>-|TRBJ2-7|-|TRBV7-2
CASSLGGGSYEQYF
TGTGCCAGCAGCTTAGGAGGGGGCTCCTACGAGCAGTACTTC
>-|TRBJ2-1|-|TRBV9
CASSVEWAFEFF
TGTGCCAGCAGCGTAGAGTGGGCTTTTGAGTTCTTC
>TRBD2|TRBJ2-1|-|TRBV7-8
CASSEVSGGGDNEQFF
TGTGCCAGCAGCGAGGTATCGGGAGGGGGGGACAATGAGCAGTTCTTC
>TRBD1|TRBJ1-4|once|TRBV6-5
CASRPGQRWEKLFF
TGTGCCAGCAGGCCGGGACAGAGGTGGGAAAAACTGTTTTTT
>-|TRBJ2-5|many|TRBV27
CASSLSASQETQYF
TGTGCCAGCAGTTTATCGGCCAGCCAAGAGACCCAGTACTTC
>-|TRBJ2-7|-|TRBV29-1
CSVEAPRSGEYEQYF
TGCAGCGTTGAAGCGCCACGGAGCGGAGAATACGAGCAGTACTTC
>-|TRBJ1-1|-|TRBV27
CASSFSGRRTGDTEAFF
TGTGCCAGCAGTTTCTCTGGCCGGCGGACCGGGGACACTGAAGCTTTCTTT
>TRBD1|TRBJ1-1|few|TRBV5-4
CASSAGQGIIANAFF
TGTGCCAGCAGCGCCGGACAGGGGATAATAGCGAACGCTTTCTTT
>-|TRBJ2-1|-|TRBV11-2
CASSLDRLVTEQFF
TGTGCCAGCAGCTTGGACAGACTGGTCACTGAGCAGTTCTTC
>-|TRBJ2-1|-|TRBV5-1
CASSNDRRLFNEQFF
TGCGCCAGCAGCAACGACAGGAGACTTTTCAATGAGCAGTTCTTC
>TRBD2|TRBJ2-7|-|TRBV4-3
CASAAGTRGFEQYF
TGCGCCAGCGCCGCCGGGACGCGGGGGTTCGAGCAGTACTTC
>TRBD2|TRBJ2-7|-|TRBV28
CASSSGGPSYEQYF
TGTGCCAGCAGTTCGGGGGGGCCTTCCTACGAGCAGTACTTC
>-|TRBJ1-2|-|TRBV7-2
CASSLVGDRGYTF
TGTGCCAGCAGCTTAGTCGGGGATCGAGGCTACACCTTC
>TRBD2|TRBJ2-7|-|TRBV4-3
CASSQGIGTSGAYEQYF
TGCGCCAGCAGCCAAGGTATTGGGACTAGCGGGGCCTACGAGCAGTACTTC
>-|TRBJ2-3|-|TRBV7-9
CASRTNSGTQYF
TGTGCCAGCAGGACGAATAGCGGCACGCAGTATTTT
>TRBD1|TRBJ2-2|-|TRBV27
CASRRTGVGSRNTGELFF
TGTGCCAGCAGACGGACAGGGGTGGGTAGCAGGAACACCGGGGAGCTGTTTTTT
>-|TRBJ1-6|-|TRBV5-1
CASSLPQPDNSPLHF
TGCGCCAGCAGCTTGCCACAGCCCGATAATTCACCCCTCCACTTT
>-|TRBJ2-7|-|TRBV5-4
CASSSEAAYEQYF
TGTGCCAGCAGCTCCGAGGCTGCCTACGAGCAGTACTTC
>TRBD2|TRBJ2-7|-|TRBV6-1
CASSEAYVLLAGAYEQYF
TGTGCCAGCAGTGAAGCTTACGTTCTACTAGCGGGGGCCTACGAGCAGTACTTC
>TRBD2|TRBJ2-2|-|TRBV5-1
CASSWRTSGDHGELFF
TGCGCCAGCAGCTGGAGGACTAGCGGGGATCACGGGGAGCTGTTTTTT
>TRBD1|TRBJ1-1|-|TRBV12-3/TRBV12-4
CASTFTGGTEAFF
TGTGCCAGCACCTTTACAGGGGGGACTGAAGCTTTCTTT
>TRBD2|TRBJ2-3|-|TRBV11-3
CASSFPSGGGPDTQYF
TGTGCCAGCAGCTTCCCTAGCGGGGGGGGGCCAGATACGCAGTATTTT
>-|TRBJ2-1|-|TRBV4-1
CASSYGQSGHYNEQFF
TGCGCCAGCAGCTACGGACAGAGCGGCCATTACAATGAGCAGTTCTTC
>TRBD2|TRBJ2-5|-|TRBV2
CASSFTGLAGETQYF
TGTGCCAGCAGTTTTACTGGACTAGCGGGCGAGACCCAGTACTTC